These T cell receptor beta chains were read from a single sample in a study of blood T cell repertoires in COVID-19. Assay used: immunoSEQ multiplex PCR; TCRdb lists only in-frame clones, some missing. Of about 88,000 clones in the sample, around 91% are singletons; the top ten hold about 6.3%. Source material: peripheral blood. These TCRs come from a man younger than 35 with COVID-19, enrolled during active disease. Each CDR3 is given with its conserved first and last residue. D genes are given only for firm matches. The size entry is marked missing in some rows and otherwise reads once, few, many or a size class.

v_gene: TRBV11-3
abundance: .
j_gene: TRBJ2-7
d_gene: TRBD1
CDR3aa: CASSAGTGVSYEQYF
CDR3nt: TGTGCCAGCAGCGCCGGGACAGGGGTTTCCTACGAGCAGTACTTC

v_gene: TRBV24-1
abundance: .
j_gene: TRBJ2-5
d_gene: .
CDR3aa: CATSDLARGHQETQYF
CDR3nt: TGTGCCACCAGTGATTTAGCCAGGGGCCACCAAGAGACCCAGTACTTC

v_gene: TRBV27
abundance: .
j_gene: TRBJ2-7
d_gene: TRBD2
CDR3aa: CASSFGLAGRQYF
CDR3nt: TGTGCCAGCAGTTTCGGTCTAGCGGGAAGGCAGTACTTC

v_gene: TRBV19
abundance: .
j_gene: TRBJ1-1
d_gene: .
CDR3aa: CASTYGGFGEAFF
CDR3nt: TGTGCCAGTACCTACGGGGGATTTGGTGAAGCTTTCTTT

v_gene: TRBV27
abundance: once
j_gene: TRBJ1-1
d_gene: .
CDR3aa: CASTGGTEAFF
CDR3nt: TGTGCCAGCACAGGCGGGACTGAAGCTTTCTTT

v_gene: TRBV4-1
abundance: .
j_gene: TRBJ2-1
d_gene: TRBD2
CDR3aa: CASSPNSGRAYNEQFF
CDR3nt: TGCGCCAGCAGCCCCAATAGCGGGAGGGCCTACAATGAGCAGTTCTTC

v_gene: TRBV9
abundance: .
j_gene: TRBJ2-5
d_gene: .
CDR3aa: CASSVKQNQETQYF
CDR3nt: TGTGCCAGCAGCGTGAAACAGAACCAAGAGACCCAGTACTTC

v_gene: TRBV4-1
abundance: .
j_gene: TRBJ2-3
d_gene: TRBD2
CDR3aa: CASSRTSGYVDTQYF
CDR3nt: TGCGCCAGCAGCCGGACTAGCGGTTATGTAGATACGCAGTATTTT

v_gene: TRBV19
abundance: .
j_gene: TRBJ2-6
d_gene: .
CDR3aa: CASTYPRSGANVLTF
CDR3nt: TGTGCCAGTACCTATCCCCGCTCTGGGGCCAACGTCCTGACTTTC

v_gene: TRBV6-5
abundance: .
j_gene: TRBJ1-1
d_gene: .
CDR3aa: CASSYTGYTEAFF
CDR3nt: TGTGCCAGCAGTTATACAGGATACACTGAAGCTTTCTTT

v_gene: TRBV10-3
abundance: .
j_gene: TRBJ1-5
d_gene: .
CDR3aa: CAISDHRVGFDQPQHF
CDR3nt: TGTGCCATCAGTGATCACAGGGTAGGGTTTGATCAGCCCCAGCATTTT

v_gene: TRBV5-6
abundance: .
j_gene: TRBJ1-1
d_gene: .
CDR3aa: CASSLVAGFTEAFF
CDR3nt: TGTGCCAGCAGCTTGGTCGCCGGTTTCACTGAAGCTTTCTTT

v_gene: TRBV10-3
abundance: .
j_gene: TRBJ2-7
d_gene: .
CDR3aa: CAAGNEQYF
CDR3nt: TGTGCCGCGGGCAACGAGCAGTACTTC

v_gene: TRBV4-3
abundance: .
j_gene: TRBJ2-7
d_gene: .
CDR3aa: CASSQDIVYEQYF
CDR3nt: TGCGCCAGCAGCCAAGATATTGTGTACGAGCAGTACTTC

v_gene: TRBV6-2/TRBV6-3
abundance: .
j_gene: TRBJ2-7
d_gene: TRBD2
CDR3aa: CASSYGLGGYEQYF
CDR3nt: TGTGCCAGCAGTTACGGACTCGGGGGGTACGAGCAGTACTTC

v_gene: TRBV5-1
abundance: .
j_gene: TRBJ2-6
d_gene: .
CDR3aa: CASSLAGSSYSGANVLTF
CDR3nt: TGCGCCAGCAGCTTAGCAGGCTCCTCATACTCTGGGGCCAACGTCCTGACTTTC

v_gene: TRBV28
abundance: .
j_gene: TRBJ2-3
d_gene: TRBD2
CDR3aa: CASITAGEVDTQYF
CDR3nt: TGTGCCAGCATTACAGCGGGAGAGGTAGATACGCAGTATTTT

v_gene: TRBV10-1
abundance: .
j_gene: TRBJ2-7
d_gene: TRBD2
CDR3aa: CASSDQGLAGPYEQYF
CDR3nt: TGCGCCAGCAGTGACCAAGGTCTAGCGGGCCCCTACGAGCAGTACTTC

v_gene: TRBV10-3
abundance: .
j_gene: TRBJ2-7
d_gene: TRBD1
CDR3aa: CAIQGEPMSYEQYF
CDR3nt: TGTGCCATCCAGGGGGAGCCTATGAGCTACGAGCAGTACTTC

v_gene: TRBV30
abundance: .
j_gene: TRBJ1-2
d_gene: .
CDR3aa: CAWSERTVLRDYGYTF
CDR3nt: TGTGCCTGGAGTGAGCGGACAGTACTACGTGACTATGGCTACACCTTC

v_gene: TRBV24-1
abundance: .
j_gene: TRBJ1-2
d_gene: TRBD1
CDR3aa: CATSSTSTGGRFDGYTF
CDR3nt: TGTGCCACCAGTTCAACCTCTACAGGGGGCCGTTTCGATGGCTACACCTTC

v_gene: TRBV7-2
abundance: .
j_gene: TRBJ2-6
d_gene: TRBD1
CDR3aa: CASSLLRQGAISGANVLTF
CDR3nt: TGTGCCAGCAGCTTATTGAGACAGGGAGCCATCTCTGGGGCCAACGTCCTGACTTTC

v_gene: TRBV28
abundance: .
j_gene: TRBJ2-2
d_gene: TRBD2
CDR3aa: CASSLLAGAPNTGELFF
CDR3nt: TGTGCCAGCAGCCTTTTAGCGGGAGCGCCGAACACCGGGGAGCTGTTTTTT

v_gene: TRBV6-1
abundance: .
j_gene: TRBJ2-5
d_gene: .
CDR3aa: CASSEGQTQYF
CDR3nt: TGTGCCAGCAGTGAAGGGCAGACCCAGTACTTC

v_gene: TRBV4-3
abundance: .
j_gene: TRBJ2-5
d_gene: TRBD1
CDR3aa: CASSRGQGEAETQYF
CDR3nt: TGCGCCAGCAGCCGAGGACAGGGGGAGGCAGAGACCCAGTACTTC

v_gene: TRBV9
abundance: .
j_gene: TRBJ2-7
d_gene: .
CDR3aa: CASSVEPARSYEQYF
CDR3nt: TGTGCCAGCAGCGTAGAGCCCGCCAGGTCCTACGAGCAGTACTTC

v_gene: TRBV19
abundance: .
j_gene: TRBJ2-1
d_gene: .
CDR3aa: CASSIVHASKVNEQFF
CDR3nt: TGTGCCAGTAGTATAGTTCACGCTAGTAAGGTTAATGAGCAGTTCTTC

v_gene: TRBV29-1
abundance: .
j_gene: TRBJ2-2
d_gene: .
CDR3aa: CSASQEGTGELFF
CDR3nt: TGCAGCGCTAGCCAGGAGGGCACCGGGGAGCTGTTTTTT

v_gene: TRBV7-8
abundance: once
j_gene: TRBJ1-1
d_gene: TRBD1
CDR3aa: CASSPGTGIEAFF
CDR3nt: TGTGCCAGCAGCCCCGGGACAGGGATTGAAGCTTTCTTT

v_gene: TRBV7-9
abundance: few
j_gene: TRBJ1-4
d_gene: .
CDR3aa: CASSLALRGEKLFF
CDR3nt: TGTGCCAGCAGCTTAGCGCTAAGAGGCGAAAAACTGTTTTTT

v_gene: TRBV6-6
abundance: .
j_gene: TRBJ1-2
d_gene: TRBD1
CDR3aa: CASSLDRVWYGYTF
CDR3nt: TGTGCCAGCAGCCTCGACAGGGTTTGGTATGGCTACACCTTC

v_gene: TRBV28
abundance: .
j_gene: TRBJ2-1
d_gene: .
CDR3aa: CASSLVVMNEQFF
CDR3nt: TGTGCCAGCAGTTTAGTTGTCATGAATGAGCAGTTCTTC

v_gene: TRBV28
abundance: .
j_gene: TRBJ2-2
d_gene: TRBD1
CDR3aa: CASSLVDRAAFTGELFF
CDR3nt: TGTGCCAGCAGTTTAGTGGACAGGGCCGCCTTCACCGGGGAGCTGTTTTTT

v_gene: TRBV15
abundance: .
j_gene: TRBJ1-4
d_gene: TRBD1
CDR3aa: CATSRGRTGAVEKLFF
CDR3nt: TGTGCCACCAGCAGAGGCCGGACAGGGGCTGTTGAAAAACTGTTTTTT

v_gene: TRBV5-1
abundance: .
j_gene: TRBJ1-6
d_gene: TRBD1
CDR3aa: CASSLAGQGYSPLHF
CDR3nt: TGCGCCAGCAGCTTGGCCGGACAGGGGTATTCACCCCTCCACTTT

v_gene: TRBV11-2
abundance: .
j_gene: TRBJ2-1
d_gene: TRBD2
CDR3aa: CASSPRDYKVPREQFF
CDR3nt: TGTGCCAGCAGCCCTAGGGACTATAAGGTCCCCAGGGAGCAGTTCTTC

v_gene: TRBV30
abundance: .
j_gene: TRBJ2-1
d_gene: TRBD2
CDR3aa: CAWSPGLAGVEQFF
CDR3nt: TGTGCCTGGAGTCCTGGCCTAGCGGGAGTGGAGCAGTTCTTC

v_gene: TRBV27
abundance: .
j_gene: TRBJ2-1
d_gene: .
CDR3aa: CASSSQLRAPYNEQFF
CDR3nt: TGTGCCAGCAGCTCCCAATTGAGGGCCCCCTACAATGAGCAGTTCTTC

v_gene: TRBV5-6
abundance: .
j_gene: TRBJ1-2
d_gene: .
CDR3aa: CASSLGQGGGYTF
CDR3nt: TGTGCCAGCAGCTTGGGGCAGGGCGGCGGCTACACCTTC

v_gene: TRBV7-9
abundance: .
j_gene: TRBJ2-5
d_gene: TRBD2
CDR3aa: CASSLRRLAAHQETQYF
CDR3nt: TGTGCCAGCAGCTTACGGCGACTAGCGGCCCACCAAGAGACCCAGTACTTC

v_gene: TRBV6-2/TRBV6-3
abundance: .
j_gene: TRBJ2-7
d_gene: .
CDR3aa: CASSYSGSPYEQYF
CDR3nt: TGTGCCAGCAGTTACAGCGGGTCCCCCTACGAGCAGTACTTC

v_gene: TRBV19
abundance: .
j_gene: TRBJ2-1
d_gene: .
CDR3aa: CASSIEGEQFF
CDR3nt: TGTGCCAGTAGTATTGAGGGTGAGCAGTTCTTC

v_gene: TRBV27
abundance: once
j_gene: TRBJ2-7
d_gene: .
CDR3aa: CASSLRQAHEQYF
CDR3nt: TGTGCCAGCAGTTTAAGACAGGCCCACGAGCAGTACTTC

v_gene: TRBV4-3
abundance: .
j_gene: TRBJ1-2
d_gene: .
CDR3aa: CASSRAPSRSANYGYTF
CDR3nt: TGCGCCAGCAGCCGAGCGCCCTCTAGGTCGGCTAACTATGGCTACACCTTC

v_gene: TRBV5-1
abundance: .
j_gene: TRBJ1-1
d_gene: .
CDR3aa: CASSLAADTEAFF
CDR3nt: TGCGCCAGCAGCTTGGCCGCGGACACTGAAGCTTTCTTT

v_gene: TRBV2
abundance: .
j_gene: TRBJ2-1
d_gene: .
CDR3aa: CASSDEDNEQFF
CDR3nt: TGTGCCAGCAGTGATGAGGACAATGAGCAGTTCTTC

v_gene: TRBV5-1
abundance: .
j_gene: TRBJ2-7
d_gene: TRBD2
CDR3aa: CASSFRLAGGNEQYF
CDR3nt: TGCGCCAGCAGCTTCCGACTAGCGGGAGGTAACGAGCAGTACTTC

v_gene: TRBV7-7
abundance: .
j_gene: TRBJ2-5
d_gene: .
CDR3aa: CASSITGMGETQYF
CDR3nt: TGTGCCAGCAGCATCACAGGGATGGGGGAGACCCAGTACTTC